The 22 T cell receptor beta chains in this list originate from one sample, sequenced in a study of post-analysis software for immune sequencing data. Whole-study findings and limits: There were five TRBV segments more frequent in patients than controls, and TRBV5-6, TRBV5-1 and TRBV20-1 were among them.

TCR beta libraries were prepared from cDNA with unique molecular identifiers. TCRdb redid the calling of the PCR reads with MiXCR, one entry per CDR3 protein. Among some 700,000 distinct CDR3 sequences listed, about 60% were seen once. What these receptors recognize is not known. Sequenced sample: blood. The receptors were sampled from a girl aged 2-9 years with multiple sclerosis.

This clonotype appeared a few times. This rearrangement joins TRBV10-2 to TRBJ2-7, with TRBD1 matching over 9 bases. Germline loops: CDR1 WSHSY, CDR2 SAAADI. The CDR3 has 14 amino acids. Trimming took 0 bases from V and 11 from J; bases not matched to a gene: 8. CDR3 in amino acids: CASSESILTGGKYF. DNA of the CDR3: TGCGCCAGCAGTGAGTCGATACTGACAGGGGGGAAGTACTTC.

V usage is TRBV19 and J usage is TRBJ1-1; 7 bases are a match to TRBD1. The ends lost 4 bases at V and 4 bases at J; junction bases unmatched: 9. Looked up from germline, CDR1 is LNHDA and CDR2 is SQIVND (reference sequence). The CDR3 consists of 15 residues. The CDR3 DNA reads TGTGCCAGTAGTAAAGACAGGGTCGGGAGCACTGAAGCTTTCTTT. Protein sequence: CASSKDRVGSTEAFF.

Comment on this clonotype: Its ends do not fully match the called genes, so a read error is possible. The CDR3 DNA sequence: TGCGCCAGCAGCCTGGGACACTCGAACACTGGAGCTTTCTTT. Translating gives CASSLGHSNTGAFF. V gene TRBV5-1 combines with J gene TRBJ1-1, with D possibly matching TRBD1 (6 bases). This CDR3 spans 14 amino acids. Looked up from germline, CDR1 is SGHRS and CDR2 is YFSETQ.

This clonotype has more than one count but fewer than ten. J is TRBJ1-1 and V is TRBV6-6; 8 bases line up with TRBD1. V lost 2 bases and J lost 3; bases outside the gene matches: 5. The CDR3 runs to 15 residues. Germline V CDR1 and CDR2: MNHNY, SVGAGI (reference sequence). The CDR3 protein is CASSYVDRGDTEAFF. CDR3 sequence (DNA): TGTGCCAGCAGTTACGTTGACAGGGGTGACACTGAAGCTTTCTTT.

This clonotype was found once. This sequence joins TRBV7-8 and TRBJ1-1; D remains ambiguous. Deletions cut 5 bases from V and 0 bases from J, with 10 bases between. Germline V lookup: CDR1 SGHVS, CDR2 FQNEAQ. The CDR3 contains 14 residues. The CDR3 DNA sequence: TGTGCCAGCAGCGGATGGGCCATGAACACTGAAGCTTTCTTT. The encoded protein is CASSGWAMNTEAFF.

This clonotype was counted a single time. As the CDR3 is not closed by the conserved phenylalanine or tryptophan, this likely results from a read error. The V and J genes are TRBV5-1 and TRBJ2-3; D might be TRBD1 (5 bases). The V gene's germline CDR1 is SGHRS and CDR2 YFSETQ. Trimming cost V 0 bases and J 2 bases, with 7 bases left between them. The CDR3 loop spans 14 amino acids. This CDR3 reads CASSLGTNTDTQYL. CDR3 nucleotides: TGCGCCAGCAGCTTGGGGACAAACACAGATACGCAGTATTTG.

The chain links TRBV7-9 to TRBJ2-1; 13 bases are shared with TRBD2. The CDR3 loop spans 15 amino acids. V dropped 5 bases and J dropped 10; count of bases not matched to a gene: 8. CDR1 SEHNR and CDR2 FQNEAQ come from the germline V gene (reference sequence). The CDR3 here is CASSLGTSGMGEQFF. CDR3 nucleotides: TGTGCCAGCAGCCTTGGGACTAGCGGGATGGGGGAGCAGTTCTTC.

The chain recombines TRBV20-1 with TRBJ2-1; 10 bases agree with TRBD2. Trimming cost V 8 bases and J 1 base; bases outside gene matches: 17. The CDR3 contains 18 residues. The germline V gene has CDR1 DFQATT and CDR2 SNEGSKA (reference sequence). The CDR3 region has the DNA TGCAGTCTCTCCGCAATATCTAGCGGGAGTCGTTCCTACAATGAGCAGTTCTTC. Its protein is CSLSAISSGSRSYNEQFF.

The chain employs TRBV12-3 or TRBV12-4 and TRBJ2-7, with 7 bases that match TRBD2. The V segment lost 5 bases and the J segment 9 bases; nucleotides outside the gene matches: 7. CDR3 length: 12 amino acids. CDR3 coding DNA: TGTGCCAGCAGTCCCGGGGGGAGGCGGCAGTACTTC. It specifies CASSPGGRRQYF.

A few counts support this clonotype. One junction end disagrees with the germline gene, perhaps due to a read error. The genes are TRBV11-2 and TRBJ2-7; the match to TRBD2 covers 7 bases. The germline V gene encodes CDR1 SGHAT and CDR2 FQNNGV. The CDR3 runs to 17 residues. CDR3 sequence: CAGSEPLADLFSYEQYF. The DNA of the CDR3 is TGTGCCGGCAGCGAACCGCTAGCGGACCTATTCTCCTACGAGCAGTACTTC.

As DNA, the CDR3 is TGCAGTGCTTCGGACAGGGGAACCCAGCCCCAGCATTTT. Encoded protein: CSASDRGTQPQHF. The rearrangement uses TRBV20-1 and TRBJ1-5, with TRBD1 matching 9 bases. The CDR3 extends over 13 amino acids. V dropped 5 bases and J dropped 7; count of bases not matched to a gene: 6. Germline V lookup: CDR1 DFQATT, CDR2 SNEGSKA (reference sequence).

This clonotype appeared a few times. CDR3 coding DNA: TGCAGCGTTAGGCCGCGTCACTCCTACAATGAGCAGTTCTTC. It is translated as CSVRPRHSYNEQFF. This sequence joins TRBV29-1 and TRBJ2-1, with D hard to call. Germline V gene data show CDR1 as SQVTM and CDR2 as ANQGSEA. V was cut by 5 bases and J by 0 bases, with 11 bases left in between. This CDR3 region has 14 residues.

The CDR3 DNA reads as TGTGCCAGCAGTGAGAGCGGGGGGGCAGTTCGAGAGACCCAGTACTTC. This encodes CASSESGGAVRETQYF. The V gene is TRBV6-1, the J gene TRBJ2-5; TRBD2 aligns across 10 bases. CDR3 length equals 16 residues. From germline, CDR1 is MNHNS and CDR2 SASEGT. V lost 3 bases to trimming and J lost 4 bases; unmatched junction nucleotides: 8.

The V and J genes are TRBV2 and TRBJ2-1; the match to TRBD2 covers 8 bases. The CDR3 consists of 16 residues. Germline CDR1 and CDR2: SNHLY and FYNNEI. V was clipped by 4 bases and J by 7 bases; unmatched bases: 12. In DNA, the CDR3 is TGTGCCAGCAGTGGGACGAGCGGGAGTAGTTTTAATGAGCAGTTCTTC. This gives the protein CASSGTSGSSFNEQFF.

This clonotype was seen a handful of times. This chain uses TRBV6-1 with TRBJ2-7; D possibly corresponds to TRBD2 (6 bases). In germline, CDR1 is MNHNS, CDR2 SASEGT. The ends were cut back, 2 bases at V and 4 bases at J, with 12 bases in the middle. The CDR3 spans 14 residues. This CDR3 reads CASSERRGGYEQYF. CDR3 sequence (DNA): TGTGCCAGCAGTGAAAGGAGGGGCGGATACGAGCAGTACTTC.

Turning to this clonotype: The junction departs from germline at one end; a sequencing error may be responsible. The V gene is TRBV29-1, the J gene TRBJ2-1; the match to TRBD1 covers 8 bases. From germline, CDR1 is SQVTM and CDR2 ANQGSEA. The CDR3 runs 15 residues. The CDR3 here is CSGRPQGGKLNDQFF. The CDR3 DNA reads TGCAGCGGTCGTCCACAGGGGGGCAAACTCAATGACCAGTTCTTC.

The chain employs TRBV29-1 and TRBJ1-6; 7 nucleotides line up with TRBD1. The CDR3 consists of 13 residues. Trimming took 5 bases from V and 10 from J; bases not matched to a gene: 8. The germline gives CDR1 SQVTM, CDR2 ANQGSEA. CDR3 bases: TGCAGCGTTTCTTCAGGGGGGGGGTCACCCCTCCACTTT. This gives the protein CSVSSGGGSPLHF.

This rearrangement joins TRBV21-1 to TRBJ1-2; the table's D call, TRBD1, was not checked against the DNA. TRBV21-1 is classified as a pseudogene. This CDR3 is 15 amino acids long. The CDR3 reads CASSKVRDSRWGYTF. In nucleotides, the CDR3 is TGTGCCAGCAGCAAAGTAAGGGACAGCCGCTGGGGCTACACCTTC.

V gene TRBV18 combines with J gene TRBJ2-7; no clear D gene. The DNA end is more similar to TRBJ2-5, so the J call may be wrong. CDR1 and CDR2 (germline): KGHSH, LQKENI. CDR3 size: 14 residues. As DNA, the CDR3 is TGTGCCAGCTCACCACCGGCAGGAATGGAGACCCAGTACTTC. This encodes CASSPPAGMETQYF.

This clonotype was seen only a few times. The chain combines TRBV5-5 with TRBJ2-1; 12 nucleotides line up with TRBD2. V lost 4 bases, J lost 0 bases, and 14 bases stayed unmatched. CDR3 size: 20 residues. Germline CDR1 and CDR2: SGHKS and YYEKEE (reference sequence). The CDR3 DNA reads TGTGCCAGCAGCCGCGCTCGGCTAGCGGGGGGGTTGAGCTCCTACAATGAGCAGTTCTTC. It yields the protein CASSRARLAGGLSSYNEQFF.

The gene calls are TRBV3-1 and TRBJ2-1; 7 bases map to TRBD1. Germline V gene data show CDR1 as LGHDT and CDR2 as YNNKEL (reference sequence). CDR3 length equals 14 residues. J was trimmed by 4 bases and V by 4 bases; bases with no gene match: 4. The CDR3 bases are TGTGCCAGCAGCCCAGAACAGGGGTACAATGAGCAGTTCTTC. Amino acids: CASSPEQGYNEQFF.

The chain has TRBV6-2 or TRBV6-3 and TRBJ2-7; TRBD1 agrees at 7 bases. The CDR3 sequence is 16 residues long. CDR1 is MNHEY, CDR2 SVGEGT, per germline. With V trimmed by 2 bases and J by 5 bases, 12 bases remained unmatched. CDR3 region: CASSYRDSPRPNEQYF. The CDR3 DNA sequence: TGTGCCAGCAGTTACAGGGACAGCCCGCGGCCTAACGAGCAGTACTTC.